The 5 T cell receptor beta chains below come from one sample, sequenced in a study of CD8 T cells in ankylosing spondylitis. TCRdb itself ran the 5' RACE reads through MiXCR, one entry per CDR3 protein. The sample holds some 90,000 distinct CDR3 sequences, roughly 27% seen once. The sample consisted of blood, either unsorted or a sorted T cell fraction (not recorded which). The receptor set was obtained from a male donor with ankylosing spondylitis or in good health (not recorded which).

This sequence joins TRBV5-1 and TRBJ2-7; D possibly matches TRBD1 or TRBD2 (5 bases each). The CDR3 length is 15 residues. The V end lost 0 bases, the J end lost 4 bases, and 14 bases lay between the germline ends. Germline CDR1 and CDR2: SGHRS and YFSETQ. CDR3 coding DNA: TGCGCCAGCAGCTTGGCGGGGCCCCCTTCTTACGAGCAGTACGTC. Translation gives CASSLAGPPSYEQYV.

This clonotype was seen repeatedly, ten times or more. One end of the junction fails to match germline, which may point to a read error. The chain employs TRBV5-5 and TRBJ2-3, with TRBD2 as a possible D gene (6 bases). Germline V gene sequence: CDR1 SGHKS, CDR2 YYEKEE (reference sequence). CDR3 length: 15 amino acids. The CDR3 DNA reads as TGTGCCAGCAGCTTAGACGGGGGAGTCACAAATACGCAGTATTTT. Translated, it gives CASSLDGGVTNTQYF.

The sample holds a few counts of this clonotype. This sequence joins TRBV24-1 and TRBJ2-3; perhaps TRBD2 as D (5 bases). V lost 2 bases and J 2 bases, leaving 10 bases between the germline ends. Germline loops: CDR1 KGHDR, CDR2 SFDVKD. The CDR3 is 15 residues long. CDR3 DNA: TGTGCCACCAGTGATTCGCGGGCCCCCACAGATACGCAGTATTTT. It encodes CATSDSRAPTDTQYF.

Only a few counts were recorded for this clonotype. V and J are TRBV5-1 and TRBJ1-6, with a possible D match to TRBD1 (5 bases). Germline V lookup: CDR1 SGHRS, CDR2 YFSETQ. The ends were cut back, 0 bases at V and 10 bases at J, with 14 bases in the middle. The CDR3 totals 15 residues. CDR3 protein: CASSLAGEGQSPLHF. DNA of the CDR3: TGCGCCAGCAGCTTGGCGGGGGAAGGACAATCACCCCTCCACTTT.

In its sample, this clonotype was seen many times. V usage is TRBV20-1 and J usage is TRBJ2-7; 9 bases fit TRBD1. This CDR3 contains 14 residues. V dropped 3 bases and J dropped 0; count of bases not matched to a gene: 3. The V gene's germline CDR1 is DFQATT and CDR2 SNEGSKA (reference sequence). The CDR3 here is CSASGQGSSYEQYV. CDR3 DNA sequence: TGCAGTGCTAGTGGACAGGGGAGCTCCTACGAGCAGTACGTC.